Sequencing of this TCR beta chain was carried out in a study of vaccination and CD4 T cells after COVID-19. Study details: A vaccine, either BNT162b2 or mRNA-1273, was given to participants in two doses.

The Oncomine TCR Beta short-read assay sequenced DNA from cultured CD4+ T cells. Via MiXCR, TCRdb re-called the PCR reads, giving one row per CDR3 protein. The repertoire holds about 20,000 distinct CDR3 sequences, with 66% as singletons. In the case of this clonotype: Its antigen is as yet unknown.

Treatment of the sample: approximately nine-day PBMC culture with coronavirus spike peptide pools or control peptides (ViraFEST assay). Germline V gene sequence: CDR1 MGHDK, CDR2 SYGVNS. Trimming took off 3 bases at V and 7 bases at J, with 3 bases between the two ends. CDR3 length: 11 residues. J is TRBJ2-2 and V is TRBV25-1; no firm D call. The sequence was obtained from a human donor who had recovered from COVID-19. The sample comprised CD4+ T cells from blood, cultured in vitro. CDR3: CASSDYGELFF. The CDR3 DNA is TGTGCCAGCAGTGATTACGGGGAGCTGTTTTTT.